This TCR beta chain originates from a study of T cell changes during pregnancy in multiple sclerosis. Measured with immunoSEQ multiplex PCR; TCRdb has only the in-frame clones, and not every one. Among about 40,000 clones listed, roughly nine tenths were seen once. The clonotype was recovered from a female donor in good health, enrolled as a control in a pregnancy study. The sample was peripheral blood, taken in the second trimester of pregnancy.

Here the CDR3 reads CAISLLGGLAGYNEQFF. As DNA, the CDR3 is TGTGCCATCAGCCTTTTAGGGGGACTAGCGGGGTACAATGAGCAGTTCTTC. This chain connects TRBV10-3 to TRBJ2-1, with 13 bases matching TRBD2. CDR3 length: 17 amino acids. Per the germline V gene, CDR1 is ENHRY and CDR2 is SYGVKD. The ends lost 6 bases at V and 4 bases at J; junction bases unmatched: 9.